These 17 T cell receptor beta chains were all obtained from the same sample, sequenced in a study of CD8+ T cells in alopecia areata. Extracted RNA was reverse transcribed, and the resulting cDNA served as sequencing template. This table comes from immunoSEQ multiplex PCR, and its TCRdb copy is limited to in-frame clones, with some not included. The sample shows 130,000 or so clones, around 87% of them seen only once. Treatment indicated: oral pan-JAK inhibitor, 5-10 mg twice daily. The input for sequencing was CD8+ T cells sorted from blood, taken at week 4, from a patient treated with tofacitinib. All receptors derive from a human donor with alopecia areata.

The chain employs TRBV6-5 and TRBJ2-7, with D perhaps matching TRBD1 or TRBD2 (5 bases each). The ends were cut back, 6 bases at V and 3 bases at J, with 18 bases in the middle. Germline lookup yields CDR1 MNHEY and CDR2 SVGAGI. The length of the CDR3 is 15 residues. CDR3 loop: CASSGPGTGIYEQYF. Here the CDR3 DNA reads TGTGCCAGCAGCGGCCCCGGGACGGGGATCTACGAGCAGTACTTC.

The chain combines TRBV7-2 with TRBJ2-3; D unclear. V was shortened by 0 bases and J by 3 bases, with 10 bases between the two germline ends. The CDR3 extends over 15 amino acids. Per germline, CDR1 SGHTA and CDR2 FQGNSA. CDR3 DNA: TGTGCCAGCAGCTTAGCCATGACCTGGACAGATACGCAGTATTTT. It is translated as CASSLAMTWTDTQYF.

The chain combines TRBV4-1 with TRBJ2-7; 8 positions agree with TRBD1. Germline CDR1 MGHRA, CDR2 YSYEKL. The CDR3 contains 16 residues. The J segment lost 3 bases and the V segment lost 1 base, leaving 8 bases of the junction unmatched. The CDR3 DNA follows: TGCGCCAGCAGCCAAGCCCCCGGGACAGGTTACTACGAGCAGTACTTC. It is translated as CASSQAPGTGYYEQYF.

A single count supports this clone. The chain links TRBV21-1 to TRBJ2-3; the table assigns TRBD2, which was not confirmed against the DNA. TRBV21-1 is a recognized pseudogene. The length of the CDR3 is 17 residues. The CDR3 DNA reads TGTGCCAGCACCATAGGGTCACTAGCGTCTAGCACAGATACGCAGTATTTT. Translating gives CASTIGSLASSTDTQYF.

The chain's CDR3 is CASSPRTSAYEQYF. The CDR3 DNA reads TGCGCCAGCAGCCCGCGGACTAGCGCCTACGAGCAGTACTTC. The chain uses TRBV4-1 and TRBJ2-7; 9 positions agree with TRBD2. The V gene's germline CDR1 is MGHRA and CDR2 YSYEKL. This CDR3 region has 14 residues. Losses at the gene ends were 4 bases for V and 2 bases for J; bases not matched to a gene: 3.

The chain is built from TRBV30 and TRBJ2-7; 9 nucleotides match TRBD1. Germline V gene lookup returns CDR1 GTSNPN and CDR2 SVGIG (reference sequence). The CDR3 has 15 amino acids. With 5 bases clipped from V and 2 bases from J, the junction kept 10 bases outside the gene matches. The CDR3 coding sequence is TGTGCCTGGCAATCGCCGGGACAGGGTCCCTACGAGCAGTACTTC. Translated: CAWQSPGQGPYEQYF.

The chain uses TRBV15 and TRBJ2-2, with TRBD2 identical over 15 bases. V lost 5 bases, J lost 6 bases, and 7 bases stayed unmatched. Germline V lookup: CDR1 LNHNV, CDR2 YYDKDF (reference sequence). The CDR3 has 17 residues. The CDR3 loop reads CATSPSGLAGGAGELFF. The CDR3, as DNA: TGTGCCACCAGCCCTTCCGGACTAGCGGGAGGGGCCGGGGAGCTGTTTTTT.

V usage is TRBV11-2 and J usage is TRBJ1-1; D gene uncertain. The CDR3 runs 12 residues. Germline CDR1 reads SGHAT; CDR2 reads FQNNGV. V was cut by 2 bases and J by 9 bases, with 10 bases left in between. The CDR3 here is CASSLSNSQAFF. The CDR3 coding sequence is TGTGCCAGCAGCTTATCGAATAGCCAAGCTTTCTTT.

CDR3 nucleotides: TGTGCCAGCAGCTTCTACGGGACAGGGAATTACGAGCAGTACTTC. Protein product: CASSFYGTGNYEQYF. The rearrangement uses TRBV11-2 and TRBJ2-7, with 9 positions matching TRBD1. The CDR3 has 15 residues. Germline-derived CDR1 and CDR2 are SGHAT and FQNNGV. J gave up 4 bases and V 3 bases, and 7 bases lay outside the gene matches.

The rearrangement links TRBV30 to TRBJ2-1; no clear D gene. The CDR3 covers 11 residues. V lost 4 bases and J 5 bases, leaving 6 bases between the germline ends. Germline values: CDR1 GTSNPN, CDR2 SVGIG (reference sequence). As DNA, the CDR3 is TGTGCCTGGAACGAAGACAATGAGCAGTTCTTC. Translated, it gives CAWNEDNEQFF.

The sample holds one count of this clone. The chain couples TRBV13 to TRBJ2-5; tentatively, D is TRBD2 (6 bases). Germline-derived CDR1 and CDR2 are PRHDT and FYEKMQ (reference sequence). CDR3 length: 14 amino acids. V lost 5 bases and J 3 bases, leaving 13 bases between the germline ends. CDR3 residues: CASSPGTFEETQYF. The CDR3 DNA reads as TGTGCCAGCAGCCCGGGGACTTTCGAAGAGACCCAGTACTTC.

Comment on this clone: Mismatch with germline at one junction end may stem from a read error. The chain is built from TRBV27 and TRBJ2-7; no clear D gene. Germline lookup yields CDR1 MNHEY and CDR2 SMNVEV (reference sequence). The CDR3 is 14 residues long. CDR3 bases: TGTGCCAGCAGTTTAGTTGTCGACTCCCACGAGCAGTACTTC. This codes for CASSLVVDSHEQYF.

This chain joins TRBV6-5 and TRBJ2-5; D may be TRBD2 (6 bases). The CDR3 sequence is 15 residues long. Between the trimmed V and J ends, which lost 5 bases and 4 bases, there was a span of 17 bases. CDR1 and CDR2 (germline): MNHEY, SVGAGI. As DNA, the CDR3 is TGTGCCAGCAGTCCTTCGACTAGGCTGGGAGAGACCCAGTACTTC. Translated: CASSPSTRLGETQYF.

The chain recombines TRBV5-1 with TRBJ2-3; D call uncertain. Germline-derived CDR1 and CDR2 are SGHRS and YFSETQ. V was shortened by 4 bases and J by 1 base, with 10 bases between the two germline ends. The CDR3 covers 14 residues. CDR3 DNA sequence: TGCGCCAGCAGCGTAGGGAAGGGCACAGATACGCAGTATTTT. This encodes CASSVGKGTDTQYF. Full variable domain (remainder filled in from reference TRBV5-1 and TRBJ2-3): KAGVTQTPRYLIKTRGQQVTLSCSPISGHRSVSWYQQTPGQGLQFLFEYFSETQRNKGNFPGRFSGRQFSNSRSEMNVSTLELGDSALYLCASSVGKGTDTQYFGPGTRLTVL.

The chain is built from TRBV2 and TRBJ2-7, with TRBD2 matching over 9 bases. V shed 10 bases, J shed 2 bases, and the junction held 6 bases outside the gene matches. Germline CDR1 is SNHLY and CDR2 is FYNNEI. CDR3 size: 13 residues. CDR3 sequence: CANVAGETYEQYF. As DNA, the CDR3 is TGTGCCAACGTAGCGGGAGAAACCTACGAGCAGTACTTC.

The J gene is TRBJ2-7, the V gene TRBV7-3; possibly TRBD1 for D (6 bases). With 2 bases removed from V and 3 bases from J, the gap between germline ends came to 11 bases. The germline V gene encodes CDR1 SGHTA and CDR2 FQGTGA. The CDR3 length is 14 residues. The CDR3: CASSLAPGDYEQYF. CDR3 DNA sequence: TGTGCCAGCAGCTTAGCCCCAGGGGACTACGAGCAGTACTTC.

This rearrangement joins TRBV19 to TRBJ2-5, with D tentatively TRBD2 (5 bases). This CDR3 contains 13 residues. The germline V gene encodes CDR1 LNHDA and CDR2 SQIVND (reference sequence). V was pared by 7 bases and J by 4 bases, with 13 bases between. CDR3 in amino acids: CASTLGVGETQYF. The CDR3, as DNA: TGTGCCAGTACCTTGGGAGTAGGAGAGACCCAGTACTTC.